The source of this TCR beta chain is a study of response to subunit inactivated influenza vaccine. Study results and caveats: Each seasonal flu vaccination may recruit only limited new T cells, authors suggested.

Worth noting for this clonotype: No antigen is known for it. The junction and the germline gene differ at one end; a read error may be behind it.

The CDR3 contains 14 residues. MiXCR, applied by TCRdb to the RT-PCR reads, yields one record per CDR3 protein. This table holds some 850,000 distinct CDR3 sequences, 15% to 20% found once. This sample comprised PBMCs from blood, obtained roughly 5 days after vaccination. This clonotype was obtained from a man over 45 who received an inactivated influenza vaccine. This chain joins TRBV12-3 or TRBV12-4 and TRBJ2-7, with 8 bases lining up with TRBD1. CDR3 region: CVSSTSGTGPEQYF. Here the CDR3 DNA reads TGTGTCAGCAGTACATCCGGGACAGGTCCCGAGCAGTACTTC.